The clone carrying this TCR beta chain has just a few counts. The sample is drawn from a study of CD8 T cells in ankylosing spondylitis. CDR1 SGHDT and CDR2 YYEEEE come from the germline V gene. The J segment lost 0 bases and the V segment lost 4 bases, leaving 7 bases of the junction unmatched. The length of the CDR3 is 16 residues. It was by quantitative 5'-RACE with molecular barcodes that TCR beta libraries were made. Via MiXCR, TCRdb re-called the 5' RACE reads, giving one row per CDR3 protein. Of about 240,000 distinct CDR3 sequences listed, 8.6% are singletons. This clonotype was obtained from a male donor with ankylosing spondylitis or in good health (not recorded which). The sequenced material came from blood, either unsorted or a sorted T cell fraction (not recorded which). The chain carries TRBV5-6 and TRBJ2-7; 10 nucleotides line up with TRBD1. The CDR3 spells CASSGPGTGVSYEQYF. CDR3 nucleotide sequence: TGTGCCAGCAGCGGACCCGGGACAGGGGTCTCCTACGAGCAGTACTTC.